The rows below give T cell receptor beta chains drawn from one sample of a study of metastatic and nonmetastatic thyroid tumors. TCRdb re-analyzed the PCR reads through MiXCR. The repertoire holds about 23,000 clones, with roughly a quarter as singletons. What was sequenced was tumor tissue. These receptors originate from a male donor with papillary thyroid cancer or a benign thyroid nodule (not recorded which). Some clones in this sample may be carry-over from other donors' samples. Both conserved end residues are part of each CDR3.

J: TRBJ2-7; V: TRBV6-5; CDR3: CASSYSIKKSGGYYEQYF
J: TRBJ1-2; V: TRBV6-1; CDR3: CAIAYRAGYGYTF
J: TRBJ2-3; V: TRBV7-2; CDR3: CAISPIPSTDTHYF
J: TRBJ1-2; V: TRBV20-1; CDR3: CSARVRTGGDGYTF
J: TRBJ1-2; V: TRBV6-1; CDR3: CASSLTQIGNYGYTF
J: TRBJ2-2; V: TRBV4-1; CDR3: CASSRAGRSLGELFF
J: TRBJ2-7; V: TRBV6-1; CDR3: CASTMVRVVYEQDF
J: TRBJ2-3; V: TRBV5-4; CDR3: CASSLAWGPSADTQYF
J: TRBJ2-1; V: TRBV19; CDR3: CASSILAGGDNEQFF
J: TRBJ2-1; V: TRBV19; CDR3: CASSIVRDTEQFF
J: TRBJ2-3; V: TRBV3-1; CDR3: CASSQDNTQYF
J: TRBJ2-2; V: TRBV9; CDR3: CASRGTSGGLNTGELFF
J: TRBJ2-7; V: TRBV5-1; CDR3: CACRRQGTHELYF
J: TRBJ2-3; V: TRBV4-2; CDR3: CASSQQTGRPDTQYF
J: TRBJ2-3; V: TRBV19; CDR3: CASSFGLGSDTQYF
J: TRBJ2-1; V: TRBV3-1; CDR3: CASSPQGNEQFF
J: TRBJ2-3; V: TRBV7-9; CDR3: CASSPRMHTDTQYF
J: TRBJ2-7; V: TRBV20-1; CDR3: CSANGRRAPYEQYF
J: TRBJ2-2; V: TRBV6-1; CDR3: CASSTVATGELFF
J: TRBJ2-2; V: TRBV30; CDR3: CAFGSSPHTGELFF
J: TRBJ2-1; V: TRBV15; CDR3: CATSRERPGPQRADSYNEQFF
J: TRBJ2-7; V: TRBV7-2; CDR3: CASTLTSGRFYEQYF
J: TRBJ1-1; V: TRBV27; CDR3: CASSLSRGSTEAFF
J: TRBJ1-5; V: TRBV6-4; CDR3: CASSDRWDQPQHF
J: TRBJ1-2; V: TRBV28; CDR3: CASSYNVQGWNGYTF
J: TRBJ2-5; V: TRBV9; CDR3: CASSALSQVPLETQYF
J: TRBJ2-1; V: TRBV5-1; CDR3: CASSLGGTRVNNEQFF
J: TRBJ1-5; V: TRBV15; CDR3: CATSNETTVARGAFF
J: TRBJ2-1; V: TRBV7-2; CDR3: CASSQTGGALAGAYEQFF
J: TRBJ2-3; V: TRBV7-2; CDR3: CASSLAGGTDTQYF
J: TRBJ2-7; V: TRBV4-2; CDR3: CAGSQAGDRSEQYF
J: TRBJ1-6; V: TRBV7-9; CDR3: CASSPTRGASSPLHF
J: TRBJ1-4; V: TRBV20-1; CDR3: CSARSSEGGEKLFF
J: TRBJ2-7; V: TRBV7-9; CDR3: CASSSYRGGGRVYEQYF
J: TRBJ2-7; V: TRBV10-3; CDR3: CPIRGETYEQYF
J: TRBJ2-7; V: TRBV7-9; CDR3: CASSVDSPELYF
J: TRBJ2-7; V: TRBV27; CDR3: CASSLRGSLTYEQYF
J: TRBJ2-3; V: TRBV5-1; CDR3: CASSQASTDTQYF
J: TRBJ2-5; V: TRBV6-5; CDR3: CASSYSSGQYQETQYF
J: TRBJ2-2; V: TRBV11-2; CDR3: CASSLTSGGHTGELFF